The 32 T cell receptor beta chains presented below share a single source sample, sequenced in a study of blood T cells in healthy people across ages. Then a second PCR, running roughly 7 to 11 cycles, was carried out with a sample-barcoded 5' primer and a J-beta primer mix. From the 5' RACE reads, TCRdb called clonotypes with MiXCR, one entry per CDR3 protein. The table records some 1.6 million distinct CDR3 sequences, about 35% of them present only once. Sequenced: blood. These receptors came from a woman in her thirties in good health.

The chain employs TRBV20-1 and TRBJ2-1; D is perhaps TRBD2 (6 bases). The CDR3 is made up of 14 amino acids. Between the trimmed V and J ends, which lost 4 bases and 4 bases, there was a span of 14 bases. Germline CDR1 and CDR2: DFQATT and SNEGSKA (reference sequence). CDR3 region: CSANRERLYNEQFF. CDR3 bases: TGCAGTGCTAATCGGGAGAGGCTTTACAATGAGCAGTTCTTC.

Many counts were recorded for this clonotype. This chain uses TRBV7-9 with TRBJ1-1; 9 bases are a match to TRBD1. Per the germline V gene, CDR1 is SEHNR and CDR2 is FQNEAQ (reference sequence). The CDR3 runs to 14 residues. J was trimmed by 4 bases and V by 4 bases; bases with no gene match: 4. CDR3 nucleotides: TGTGCCAGCAGCTCGGGACAGGGAAGCACTGAAGCTTTCTTT. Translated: CASSSGQGSTEAFF. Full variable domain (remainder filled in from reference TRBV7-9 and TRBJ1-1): DTGVSQNPRHKITKRGQNVTFRCDPISEHNRLYWYRQTLGQGPEFLTYFQNEAQLEKSRLLSDRFSAERPKGSFSTLEIQRTEQGDSAMYLCASSSGQGSTEAFFGQGTRLTVV.

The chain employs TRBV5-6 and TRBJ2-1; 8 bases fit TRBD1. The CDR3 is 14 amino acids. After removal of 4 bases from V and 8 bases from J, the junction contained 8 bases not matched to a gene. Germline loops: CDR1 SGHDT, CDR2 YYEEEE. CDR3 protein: CASSTRTGYYEQFF. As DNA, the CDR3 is TGTGCCAGCAGCACAAGGACAGGGTACTATGAGCAGTTCTTC.

DNA of the CDR3: TGTGCCAGCAGTCCCGACAGGGGGCGGGATACGCAGTATTTT. It translates to CASSPDRGRDTQYF. The V call is TRBV6-5, the J call TRBJ2-3, with 10 bases lining up with TRBD1. Trimming at V came to 5 bases and at J to 6 bases, leaving 5 bases not matched to a gene. The length of the CDR3 is 14 residues. The germline CDR1 and CDR2 sequences are MNHEY and SVGAGI.

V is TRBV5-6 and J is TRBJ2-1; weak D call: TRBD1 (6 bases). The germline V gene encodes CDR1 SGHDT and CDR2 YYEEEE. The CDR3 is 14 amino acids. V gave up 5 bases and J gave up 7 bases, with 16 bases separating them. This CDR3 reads CASRVGDRSNEQFF. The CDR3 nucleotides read TGTGCCAGCAGGGTTGGAGACAGGTCAAATGAGCAGTTCTTC. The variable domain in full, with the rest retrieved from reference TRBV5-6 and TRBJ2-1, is DAGVTQSPTHLIKTRGQQVTLRCSPKSGHDTVSWYQQALGQGPQFIFQYYEEEERQRGNFPDRFSGHQFPNYSSELNVNALLLGDSALYLCASRVGDRSNEQFFGPGTRLTVL.

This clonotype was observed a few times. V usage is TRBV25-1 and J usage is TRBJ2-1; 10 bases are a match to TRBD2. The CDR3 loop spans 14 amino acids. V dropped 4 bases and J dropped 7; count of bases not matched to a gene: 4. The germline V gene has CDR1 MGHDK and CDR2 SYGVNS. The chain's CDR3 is CASSGSGGGNEQFF. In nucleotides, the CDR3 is TGTGCCAGCAGTGGCAGCGGGGGGGGAAATGAGCAGTTCTTC.

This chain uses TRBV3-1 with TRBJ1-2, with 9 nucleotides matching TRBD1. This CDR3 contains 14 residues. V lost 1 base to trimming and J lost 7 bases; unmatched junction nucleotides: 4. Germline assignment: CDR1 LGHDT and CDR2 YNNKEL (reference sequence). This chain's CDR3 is CASSQVTGGTGYTF. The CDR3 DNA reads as TGTGCCAGCAGCCAAGTCACAGGGGGCACTGGCTACACCTTC.

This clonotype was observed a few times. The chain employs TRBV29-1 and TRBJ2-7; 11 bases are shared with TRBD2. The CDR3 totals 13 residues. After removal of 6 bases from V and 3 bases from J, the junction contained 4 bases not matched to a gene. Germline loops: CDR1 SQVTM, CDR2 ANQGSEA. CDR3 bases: TGCAGCGTCGGGACTAGCGGAAACTACGAGCAGTACTTC. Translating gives CSVGTSGNYEQYF.

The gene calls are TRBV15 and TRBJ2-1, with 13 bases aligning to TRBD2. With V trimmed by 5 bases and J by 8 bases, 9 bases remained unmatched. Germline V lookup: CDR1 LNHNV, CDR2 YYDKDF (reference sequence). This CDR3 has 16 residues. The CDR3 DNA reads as TGTGCCACCAGCTTAGGGACTAGCGGGGTAACGGATGAGCAGTTCTTC. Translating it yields CATSLGTSGVTDEQFF.

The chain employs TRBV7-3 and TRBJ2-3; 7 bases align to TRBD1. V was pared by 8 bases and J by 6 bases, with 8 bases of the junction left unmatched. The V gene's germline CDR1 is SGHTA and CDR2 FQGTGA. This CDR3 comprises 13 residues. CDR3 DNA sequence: TGTGCCAGCGGCCGTGACAGGGTTGATACGCAGTATTTT. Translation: CASGRDRVDTQYF.

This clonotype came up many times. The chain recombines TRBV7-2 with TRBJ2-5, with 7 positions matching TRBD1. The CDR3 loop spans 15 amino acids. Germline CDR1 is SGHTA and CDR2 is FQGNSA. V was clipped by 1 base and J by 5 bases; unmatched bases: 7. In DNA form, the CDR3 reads TGTGCCAGCAGCTTAGTCAGGGGGTCCGGGGAGACCCAGTACTTC. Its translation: CASSLVRGSGETQYF.

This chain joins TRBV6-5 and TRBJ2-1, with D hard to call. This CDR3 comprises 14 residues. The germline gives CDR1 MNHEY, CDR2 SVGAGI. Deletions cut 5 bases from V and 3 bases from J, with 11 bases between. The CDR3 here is CASSVGYLYNEQFF. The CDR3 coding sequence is TGTGCCAGCAGTGTCGGCTACCTCTACAATGAGCAGTTCTTC.

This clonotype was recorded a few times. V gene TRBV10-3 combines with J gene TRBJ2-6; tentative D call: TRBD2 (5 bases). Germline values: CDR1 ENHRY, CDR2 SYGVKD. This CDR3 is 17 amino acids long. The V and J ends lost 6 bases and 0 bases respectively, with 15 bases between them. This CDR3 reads CAISPSAGGSGANVLTF. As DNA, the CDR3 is TGTGCCATCAGCCCCTCGGCAGGAGGCTCTGGGGCCAACGTCCTGACTTTC.

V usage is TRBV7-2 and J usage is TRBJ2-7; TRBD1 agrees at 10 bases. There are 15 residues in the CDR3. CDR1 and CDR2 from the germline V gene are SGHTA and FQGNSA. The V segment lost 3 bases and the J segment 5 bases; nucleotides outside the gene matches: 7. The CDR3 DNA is TGTGCCAGCAGCTTCCTGACAGGGGGCAGGGACGAGCAGTACTTC. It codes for CASSFLTGGRDEQYF.

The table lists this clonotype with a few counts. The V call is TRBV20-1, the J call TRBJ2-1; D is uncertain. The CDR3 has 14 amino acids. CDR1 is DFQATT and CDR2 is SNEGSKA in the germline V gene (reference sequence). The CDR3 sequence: CGKATGASYNEQFF. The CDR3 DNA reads TGCGGAAAAGCGACTGGAGCCTCCTACAATGAGCAGTTCTTC.

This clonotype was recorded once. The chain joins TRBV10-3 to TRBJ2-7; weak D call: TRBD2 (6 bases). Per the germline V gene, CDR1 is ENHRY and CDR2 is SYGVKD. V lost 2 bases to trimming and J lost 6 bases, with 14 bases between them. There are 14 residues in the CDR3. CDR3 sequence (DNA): TGTGCCATCAGTGAGGTTTCAGGAGGGGTCGAGCAGTACTTC. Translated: CAISEVSGGVEQYF.

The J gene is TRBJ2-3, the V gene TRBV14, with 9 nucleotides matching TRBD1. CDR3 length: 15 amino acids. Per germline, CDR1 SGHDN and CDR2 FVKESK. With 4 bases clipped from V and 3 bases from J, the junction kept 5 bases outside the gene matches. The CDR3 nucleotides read TGTGCCAGCAGCCCACTGGACAGGGGTACAGATACGCAGTATTTT. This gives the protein CASSPLDRGTDTQYF.

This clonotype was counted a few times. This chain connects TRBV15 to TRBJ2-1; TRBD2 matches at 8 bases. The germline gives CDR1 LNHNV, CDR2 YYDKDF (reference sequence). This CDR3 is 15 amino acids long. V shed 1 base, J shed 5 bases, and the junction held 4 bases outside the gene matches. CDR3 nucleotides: TGTGCCACCAGCAGAGGAACGGGACTAGACAATGAGCAGTTCTTC. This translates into CATSRGTGLDNEQFF.

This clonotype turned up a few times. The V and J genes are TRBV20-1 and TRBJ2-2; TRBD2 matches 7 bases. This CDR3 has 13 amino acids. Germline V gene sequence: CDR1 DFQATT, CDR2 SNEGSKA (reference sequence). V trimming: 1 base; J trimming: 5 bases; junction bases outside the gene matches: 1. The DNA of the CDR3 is TGCAGTGCTAGAGGGGGGGGAACCGGGGAGCTGTTTTTT. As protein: CSARGGGTGELFF.

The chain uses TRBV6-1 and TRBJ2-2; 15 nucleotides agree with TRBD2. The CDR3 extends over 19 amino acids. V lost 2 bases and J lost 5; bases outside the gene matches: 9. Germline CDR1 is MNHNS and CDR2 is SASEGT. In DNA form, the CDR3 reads TGTGCCAGCAGTGAACAGCCGGGGACTAGCGGGAGGATAACCGGGGAGCTGTTTTTT. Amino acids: CASSEQPGTSGRITGELFF.

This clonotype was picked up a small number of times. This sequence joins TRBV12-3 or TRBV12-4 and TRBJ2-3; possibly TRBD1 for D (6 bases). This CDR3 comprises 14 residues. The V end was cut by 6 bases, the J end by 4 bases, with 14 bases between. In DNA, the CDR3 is TGTGCCAGCAGCCAACGGACAGTTCCAGATACGCAGTATTTT. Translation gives CASSQRTVPDTQYF.

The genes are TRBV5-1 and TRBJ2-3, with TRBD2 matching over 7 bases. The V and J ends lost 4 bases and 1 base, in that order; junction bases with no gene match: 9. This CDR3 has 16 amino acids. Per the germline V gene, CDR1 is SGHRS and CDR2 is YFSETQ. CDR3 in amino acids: CASSTWRLAGTDTQYF. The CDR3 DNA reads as TGCGCCAGCAGCACCTGGAGGCTAGCGGGCACAGATACGCAGTATTTT.

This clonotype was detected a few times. CDR3 region: CASRQYRGQGATDTQYF. DNA of the CDR3: TGTGCCAGCAGACAGTACCGGGGACAGGGGGCCACAGATACGCAGTATTTT. The V call is TRBV7-6, the J call TRBJ2-3, with 12 bases aligning to TRBD1. The CDR3 runs to 17 residues. Per the germline V gene, CDR1 is SGHVS and CDR2 is FNYEAQ. Trimming took 6 bases from V and 2 from J; bases not matched to a gene: 9.

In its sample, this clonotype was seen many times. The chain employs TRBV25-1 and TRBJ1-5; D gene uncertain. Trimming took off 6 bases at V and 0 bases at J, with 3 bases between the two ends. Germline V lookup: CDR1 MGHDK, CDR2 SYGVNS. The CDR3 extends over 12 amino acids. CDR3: CASRYSNQPQHF. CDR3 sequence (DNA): TGTGCCAGCAGATATAGCAATCAGCCCCAGCATTTT.

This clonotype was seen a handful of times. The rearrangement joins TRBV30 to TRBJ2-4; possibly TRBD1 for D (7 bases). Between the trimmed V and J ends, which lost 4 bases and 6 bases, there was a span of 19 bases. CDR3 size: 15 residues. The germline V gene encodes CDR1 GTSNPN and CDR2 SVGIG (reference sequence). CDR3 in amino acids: CAWTRGLRQGNIQYF. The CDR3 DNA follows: TGTGCCTGGACGCGGGGATTAAGACAGGGAAACATTCAGTACTTC.

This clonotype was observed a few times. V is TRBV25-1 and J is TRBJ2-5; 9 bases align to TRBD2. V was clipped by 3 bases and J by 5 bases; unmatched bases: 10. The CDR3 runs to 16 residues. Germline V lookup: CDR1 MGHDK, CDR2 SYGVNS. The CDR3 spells CASSDASGATRETQYF. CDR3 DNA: TGTGCCAGCAGTGATGCTAGCGGGGCCACCAGGGAGACCCAGTACTTC.

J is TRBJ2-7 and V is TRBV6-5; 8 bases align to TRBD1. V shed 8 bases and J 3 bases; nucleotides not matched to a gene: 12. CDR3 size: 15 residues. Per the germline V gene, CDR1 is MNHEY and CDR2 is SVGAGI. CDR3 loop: CASGLYRGSFYEQYF. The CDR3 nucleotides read TGTGCCAGCGGGTTATACAGGGGGTCATTCTACGAGCAGTACTTC.

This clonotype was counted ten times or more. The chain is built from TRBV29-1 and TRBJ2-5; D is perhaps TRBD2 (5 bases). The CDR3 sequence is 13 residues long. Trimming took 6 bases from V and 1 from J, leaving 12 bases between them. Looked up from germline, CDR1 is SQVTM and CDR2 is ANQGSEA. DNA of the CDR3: TGCAGCGTATCGGACGGACTCCAAGAGACCCAGTACTTC. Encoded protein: CSVSDGLQETQYF.

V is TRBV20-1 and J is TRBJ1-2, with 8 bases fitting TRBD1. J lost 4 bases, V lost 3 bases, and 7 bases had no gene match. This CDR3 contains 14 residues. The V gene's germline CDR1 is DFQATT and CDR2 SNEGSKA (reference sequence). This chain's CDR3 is CSARSDRVSYGYTF. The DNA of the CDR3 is TGCAGTGCTAGGTCGGACAGGGTTTCCTATGGCTACACCTTC.

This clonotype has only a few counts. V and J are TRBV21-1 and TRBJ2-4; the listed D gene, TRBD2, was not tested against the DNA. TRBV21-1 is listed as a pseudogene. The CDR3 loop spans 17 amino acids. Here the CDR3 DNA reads TGTGCCAGCAGCCCCCGACTAGCGGGACCGGCCAAAAACATTCAGTACTTC. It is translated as CASSPRLAGPAKNIQYF.

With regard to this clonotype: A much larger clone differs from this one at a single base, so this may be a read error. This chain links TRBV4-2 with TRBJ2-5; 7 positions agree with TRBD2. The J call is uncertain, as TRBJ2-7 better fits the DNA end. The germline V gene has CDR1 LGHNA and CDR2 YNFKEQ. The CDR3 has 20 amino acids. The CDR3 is CASSQELSPPQAGMWYEQYF. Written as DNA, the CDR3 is TGTGCCAGCAGCCAAGAACTATCCCCCCCTCAAGCGGGGATGTGGTACGAGCAGTACTTC.

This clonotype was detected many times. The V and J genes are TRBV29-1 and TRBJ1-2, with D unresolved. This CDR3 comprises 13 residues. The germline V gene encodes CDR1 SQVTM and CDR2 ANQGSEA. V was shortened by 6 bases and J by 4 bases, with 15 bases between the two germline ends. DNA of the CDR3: TGCAGCGTGGCGGAACTACTAATCTATGGCTACACCTTC. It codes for CSVAELLIYGYTF.